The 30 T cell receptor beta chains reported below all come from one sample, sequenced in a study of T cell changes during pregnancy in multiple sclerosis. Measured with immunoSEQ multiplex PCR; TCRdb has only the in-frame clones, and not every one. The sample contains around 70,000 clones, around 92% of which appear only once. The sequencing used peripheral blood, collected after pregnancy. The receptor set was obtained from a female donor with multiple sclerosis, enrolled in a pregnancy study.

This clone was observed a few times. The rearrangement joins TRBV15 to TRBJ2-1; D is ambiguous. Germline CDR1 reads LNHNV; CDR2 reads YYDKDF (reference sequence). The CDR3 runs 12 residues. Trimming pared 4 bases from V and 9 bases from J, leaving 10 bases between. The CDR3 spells CATSTPSGEQFF. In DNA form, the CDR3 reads TGTGCCACCAGCACCCCCTCCGGTGAGCAGTTCTTC.

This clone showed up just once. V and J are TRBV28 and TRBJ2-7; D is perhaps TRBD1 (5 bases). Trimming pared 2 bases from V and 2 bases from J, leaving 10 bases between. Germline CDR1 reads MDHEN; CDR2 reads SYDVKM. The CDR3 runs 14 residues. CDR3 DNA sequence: TGTGCCAGCAGTTTAGGGCAGGGTCCCTACGAGCAGTACTTC. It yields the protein CASSLGQGPYEQYF.

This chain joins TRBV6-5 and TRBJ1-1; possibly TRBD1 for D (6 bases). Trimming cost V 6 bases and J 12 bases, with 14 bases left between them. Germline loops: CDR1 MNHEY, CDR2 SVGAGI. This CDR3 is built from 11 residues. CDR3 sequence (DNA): TGTGCCAGCAGCTACACAGGGTTGACTTTCTTT. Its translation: CASSYTGLTFF.

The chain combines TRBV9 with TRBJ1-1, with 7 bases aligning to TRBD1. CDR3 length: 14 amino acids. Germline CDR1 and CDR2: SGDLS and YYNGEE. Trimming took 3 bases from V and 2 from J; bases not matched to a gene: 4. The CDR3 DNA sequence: TGTGCCAGCAGCGAACCAGGGGGAAACACTGAAGCTTTCTTT. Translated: CASSEPGGNTEAFF.

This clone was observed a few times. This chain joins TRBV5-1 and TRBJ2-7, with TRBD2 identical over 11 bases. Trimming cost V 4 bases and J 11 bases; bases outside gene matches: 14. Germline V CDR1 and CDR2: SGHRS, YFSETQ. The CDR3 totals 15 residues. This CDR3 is CASSEGNSGTSGKYF. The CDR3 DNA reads TGCGCCAGCAGCGAGGGGAACAGCGGGACTAGCGGAAAGTACTTC.

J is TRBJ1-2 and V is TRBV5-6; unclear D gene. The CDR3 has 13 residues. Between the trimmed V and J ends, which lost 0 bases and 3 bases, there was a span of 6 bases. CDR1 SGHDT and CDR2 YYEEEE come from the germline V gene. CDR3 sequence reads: CASSLEQYYGYTF. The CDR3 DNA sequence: TGTGCCAGCAGCTTGGAACAGTACTATGGCTACACCTTC.

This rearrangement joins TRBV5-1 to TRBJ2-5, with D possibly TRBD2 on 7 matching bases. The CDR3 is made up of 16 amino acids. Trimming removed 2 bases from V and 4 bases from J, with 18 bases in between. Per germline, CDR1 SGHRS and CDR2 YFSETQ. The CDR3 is CASSFYREGPRETQYF. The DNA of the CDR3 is TGCGCCAGCAGCTTTTACAGGGAGGGCCCGCGAGAGACCCAGTACTTC.

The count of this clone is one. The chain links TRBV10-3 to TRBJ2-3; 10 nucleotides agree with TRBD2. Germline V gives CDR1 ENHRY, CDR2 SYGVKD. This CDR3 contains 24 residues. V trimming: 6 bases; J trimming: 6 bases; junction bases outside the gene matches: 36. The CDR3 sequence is CAIRTDLPGGSRDPGLARLDTQYF. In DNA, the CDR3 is TGTGCCATCAGGACTGATCTCCCCGGAGGATCCCGCGACCCGGGACTAGCGAGACTTGATACGCAGTATTTT.

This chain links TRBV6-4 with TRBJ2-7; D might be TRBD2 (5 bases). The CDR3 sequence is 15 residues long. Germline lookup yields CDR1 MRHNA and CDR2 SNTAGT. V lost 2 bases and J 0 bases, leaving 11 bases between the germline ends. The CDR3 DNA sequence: TGTGCCAGCAGTGACGGTGGTAGCGCCTCCTACGAGCAGTACTTC. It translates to CASSDGGSASYEQYF.

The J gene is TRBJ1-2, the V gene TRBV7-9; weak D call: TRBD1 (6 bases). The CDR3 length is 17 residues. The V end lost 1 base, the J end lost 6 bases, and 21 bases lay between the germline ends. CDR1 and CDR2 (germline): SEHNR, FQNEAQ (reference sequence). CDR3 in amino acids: CASSLGGTVGALNGYTF. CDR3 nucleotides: TGTGCCAGCAGCTTAGGGGGGACGGTGGGGGCCCTGAATGGCTACACCTTC.

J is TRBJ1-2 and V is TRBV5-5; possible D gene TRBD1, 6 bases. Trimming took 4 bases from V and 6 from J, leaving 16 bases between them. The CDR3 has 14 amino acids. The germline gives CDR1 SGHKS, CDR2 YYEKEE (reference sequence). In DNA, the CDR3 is TGTGCCAGCAGCCCGGGCGGCAGGGGCCATGGCTACACCTTC. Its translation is CASSPGGRGHGYTF.

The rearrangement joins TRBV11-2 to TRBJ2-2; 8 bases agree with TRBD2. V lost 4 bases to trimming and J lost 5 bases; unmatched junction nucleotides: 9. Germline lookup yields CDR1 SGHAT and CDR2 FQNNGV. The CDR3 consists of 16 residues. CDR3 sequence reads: CASSSGGGARTGELFF. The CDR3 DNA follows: TGTGCCAGCAGCTCCGGGGGGGGAGCAAGGACCGGGGAGCTGTTTTTT.

The DNA for the CDR3 is TGTGCCATCAGGACAGGGGTAATATCCTATGGCTACACCTTC. The encoded protein is CAIRTGVISYGYTF. The V call is TRBV10-3, the J call TRBJ1-2; 8 nucleotides agree with TRBD1. CDR3 length equals 14 residues. V lost 6 bases, J lost 4 bases, and 7 bases stayed unmatched. Per germline, CDR1 ENHRY and CDR2 SYGVKD.

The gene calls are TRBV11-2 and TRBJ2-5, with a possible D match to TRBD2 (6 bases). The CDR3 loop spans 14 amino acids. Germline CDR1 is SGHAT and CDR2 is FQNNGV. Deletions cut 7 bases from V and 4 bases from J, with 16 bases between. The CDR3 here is CASTSQRAGETQYF. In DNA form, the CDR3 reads TGTGCCAGCACCAGTCAGCGGGCGGGAGAGACCCAGTACTTC.

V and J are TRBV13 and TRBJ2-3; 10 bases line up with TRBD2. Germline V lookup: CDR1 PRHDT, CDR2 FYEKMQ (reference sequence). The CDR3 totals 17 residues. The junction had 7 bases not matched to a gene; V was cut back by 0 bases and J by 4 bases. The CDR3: CASSLGRAGGISDTQYF. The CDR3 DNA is TGTGCCAGCAGCTTAGGCCGAGCGGGAGGGATATCAGATACGCAGTATTTT.

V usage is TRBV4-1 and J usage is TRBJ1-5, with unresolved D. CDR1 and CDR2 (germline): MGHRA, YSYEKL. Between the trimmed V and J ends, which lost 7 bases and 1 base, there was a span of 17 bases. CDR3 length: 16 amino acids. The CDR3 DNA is TGCGCCAGCACCGACAACATAGAGAGAAGCAATCAGCCCCAGCATTTT. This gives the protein CASTDNIERSNQPQHF.

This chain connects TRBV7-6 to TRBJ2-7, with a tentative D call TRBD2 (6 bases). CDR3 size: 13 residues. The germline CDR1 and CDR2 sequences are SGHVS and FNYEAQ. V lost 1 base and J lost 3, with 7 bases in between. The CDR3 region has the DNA TGTGCCAGCAGCTTAGGGGACTTCTACGAGCAGTACTTC. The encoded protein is CASSLGDFYEQYF.

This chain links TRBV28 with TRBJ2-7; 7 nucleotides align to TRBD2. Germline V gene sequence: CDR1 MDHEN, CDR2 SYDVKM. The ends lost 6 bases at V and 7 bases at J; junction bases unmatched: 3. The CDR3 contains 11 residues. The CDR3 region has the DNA TGTGCCAGCAGAGCCGGGAGGGAGCAGTACTTC. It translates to CASRAGREQYF.

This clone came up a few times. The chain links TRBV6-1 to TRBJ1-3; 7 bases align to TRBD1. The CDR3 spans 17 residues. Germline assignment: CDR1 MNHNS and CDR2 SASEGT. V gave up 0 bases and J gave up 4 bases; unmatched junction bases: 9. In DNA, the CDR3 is TGTGCCAGCAGTGAAGCCTTAGCAGGGGGAATCGGAAACACCATATATTTT. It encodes CASSEALAGGIGNTIYF.

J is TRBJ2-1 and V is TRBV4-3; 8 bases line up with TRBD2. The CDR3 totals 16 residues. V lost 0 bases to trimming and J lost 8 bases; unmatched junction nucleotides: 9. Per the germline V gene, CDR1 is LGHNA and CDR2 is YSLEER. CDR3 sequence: CASSQDGSGRDHEQFF. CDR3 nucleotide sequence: TGCGCCAGCAGCCAAGATGGGAGCGGGAGAGACCATGAGCAGTTCTTC.

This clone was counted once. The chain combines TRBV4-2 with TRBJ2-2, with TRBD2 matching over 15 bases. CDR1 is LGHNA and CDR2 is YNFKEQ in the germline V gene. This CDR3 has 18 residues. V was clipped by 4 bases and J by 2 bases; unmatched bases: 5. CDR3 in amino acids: CASSPLGLAGGNTGELFF. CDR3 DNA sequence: TGTGCCAGCAGCCCCTTGGGACTAGCGGGGGGAAACACCGGGGAGCTGTTTTTT.

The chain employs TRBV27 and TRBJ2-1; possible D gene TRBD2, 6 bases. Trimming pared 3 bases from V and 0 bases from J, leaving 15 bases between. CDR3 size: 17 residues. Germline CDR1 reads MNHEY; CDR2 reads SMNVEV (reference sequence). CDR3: CASSFTIRGASYNEQFF. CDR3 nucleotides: TGTGCCAGCAGTTTCACCATCCGCGGGGCCTCCTACAATGAGCAGTTCTTC.

CDR3 in amino acids: CASEQGNYGYTF. CDR3 bases: TGTGCCTCAGAACAGGGGAACTATGGCTACACCTTC. This chain joins TRBV30 and TRBJ1-2, with TRBD1 matching 7 bases. Germline assignment: CDR1 GTSNPN and CDR2 SVGIG (reference sequence). This CDR3 has 12 residues. Trimming cost V 7 bases and J 2 bases; bases outside gene matches: 4.

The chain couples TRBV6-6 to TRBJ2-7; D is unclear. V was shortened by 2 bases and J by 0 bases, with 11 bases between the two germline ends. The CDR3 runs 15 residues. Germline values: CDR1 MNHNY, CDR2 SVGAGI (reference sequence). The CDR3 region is CASSYGDKPSYEQYF. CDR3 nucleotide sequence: TGTGCCAGCAGTTACGGCGACAAACCCTCCTACGAGCAGTACTTC.

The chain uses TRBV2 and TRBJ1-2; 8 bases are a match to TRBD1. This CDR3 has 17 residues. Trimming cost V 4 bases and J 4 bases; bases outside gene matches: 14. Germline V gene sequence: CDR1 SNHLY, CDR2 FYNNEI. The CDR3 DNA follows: TGTGCCAGCAGTGGGGCCGGACAGGGAGCCCTTAGCTATGGCTACACCTTC. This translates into CASSGAGQGALSYGYTF.

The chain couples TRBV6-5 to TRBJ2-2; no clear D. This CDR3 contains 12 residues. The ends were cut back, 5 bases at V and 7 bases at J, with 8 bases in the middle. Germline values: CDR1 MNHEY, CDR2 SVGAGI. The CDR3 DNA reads TGTGCCAGCAGTCCTCTTAACGGGGAGCTGTTTTTT. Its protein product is CASSPLNGELFF.

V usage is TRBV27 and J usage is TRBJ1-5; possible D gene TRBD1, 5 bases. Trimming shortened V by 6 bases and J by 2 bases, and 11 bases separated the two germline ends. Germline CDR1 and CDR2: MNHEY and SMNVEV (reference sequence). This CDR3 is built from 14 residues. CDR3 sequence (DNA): TGTGCCAGCAGGCCAGGGTCCGGCAATCAGCCCCAGCATTTT. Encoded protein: CASRPGSGNQPQHF.

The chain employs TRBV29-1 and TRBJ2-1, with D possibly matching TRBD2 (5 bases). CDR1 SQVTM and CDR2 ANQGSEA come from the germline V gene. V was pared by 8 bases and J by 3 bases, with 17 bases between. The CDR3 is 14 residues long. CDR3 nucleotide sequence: TGCAGCCTCTCGGGGAGCGGAGACTACAATGAGCAGTTCTTC. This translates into CSLSGSGDYNEQFF.

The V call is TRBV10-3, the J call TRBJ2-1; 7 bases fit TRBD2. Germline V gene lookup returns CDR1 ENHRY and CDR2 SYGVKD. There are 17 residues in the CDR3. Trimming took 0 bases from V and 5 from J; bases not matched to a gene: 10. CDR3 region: CAISESTGSGKNNEQFF. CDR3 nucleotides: TGTGCCATCAGTGAGTCGACCGGGAGCGGGAAAAACAATGAGCAGTTCTTC.

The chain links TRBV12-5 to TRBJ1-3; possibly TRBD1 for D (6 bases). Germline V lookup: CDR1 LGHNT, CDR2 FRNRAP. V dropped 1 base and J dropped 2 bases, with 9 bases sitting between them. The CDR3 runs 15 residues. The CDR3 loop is CASGLANRAGNTIYF. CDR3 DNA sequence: TGTGCTAGTGGTTTGGCAAACAGGGCTGGAAACACCATATATTTT. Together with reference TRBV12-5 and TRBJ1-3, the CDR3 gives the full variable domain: DARVTQTPRHKVTEMGQEVTMRCQPILGHNTVFWYRQTMMQGLELLAYFRNRAPLDDSGMPKDRFSAEMPDATLATLKIQPSEPRDSAVYFCASGLANRAGNTIYFGEGSWLTVV.